This section outlines one T cell receptor (beta chain) sequence together with its context. Sorting of unstimulated PBMCs yielded separate CD3+CD4+ and CD3+CD8+ fractions. The source of the sample is a study of T cell clones after liver transplantation. Method: immunoSEQ multiplex PCR; TCRdb's copy keeps in-frame clones and lacks some. The sample records approximately 25,000 clones, 55% to 75% being singletons. Looked up from germline, CDR1 is MGHDK and CDR2 is SYGVNS. The ends lost 3 bases at V and 4 bases at J; junction bases unmatched: 15. The CDR3 contains 17 residues. The chain combines TRBV25-1 with TRBJ2-7; 7 bases line up with TRBD2. This TCR derives from a human donor who received a liver transplant. The sample in question was CD4+ T cells from blood, obtained before liver transplant. In DNA, the CDR3 is TGTGCCAGCAGTGACGTCCCGAATAGCGGGCGACATTACGAGCAGTACTTC. Its protein is CASSDVPNSGRHYEQYF.